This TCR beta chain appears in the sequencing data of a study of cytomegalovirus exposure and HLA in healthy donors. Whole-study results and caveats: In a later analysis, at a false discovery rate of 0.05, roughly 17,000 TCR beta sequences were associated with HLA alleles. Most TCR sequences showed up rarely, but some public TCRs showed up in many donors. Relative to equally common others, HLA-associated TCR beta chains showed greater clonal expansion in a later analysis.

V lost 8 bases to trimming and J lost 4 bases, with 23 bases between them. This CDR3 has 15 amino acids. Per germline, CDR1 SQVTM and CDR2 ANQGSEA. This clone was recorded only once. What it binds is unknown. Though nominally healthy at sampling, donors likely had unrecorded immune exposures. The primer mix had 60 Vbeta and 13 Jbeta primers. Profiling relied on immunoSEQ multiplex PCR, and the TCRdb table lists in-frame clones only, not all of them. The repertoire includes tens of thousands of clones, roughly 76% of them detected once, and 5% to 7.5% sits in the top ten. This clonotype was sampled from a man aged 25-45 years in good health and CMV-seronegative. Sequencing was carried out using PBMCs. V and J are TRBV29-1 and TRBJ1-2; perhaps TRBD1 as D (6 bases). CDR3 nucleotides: TGCAGCACCCATGGAGGGGCAGGGGAGGGCTATGGCTACACCTTC. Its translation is CSTHGGAGEGYGYTF.